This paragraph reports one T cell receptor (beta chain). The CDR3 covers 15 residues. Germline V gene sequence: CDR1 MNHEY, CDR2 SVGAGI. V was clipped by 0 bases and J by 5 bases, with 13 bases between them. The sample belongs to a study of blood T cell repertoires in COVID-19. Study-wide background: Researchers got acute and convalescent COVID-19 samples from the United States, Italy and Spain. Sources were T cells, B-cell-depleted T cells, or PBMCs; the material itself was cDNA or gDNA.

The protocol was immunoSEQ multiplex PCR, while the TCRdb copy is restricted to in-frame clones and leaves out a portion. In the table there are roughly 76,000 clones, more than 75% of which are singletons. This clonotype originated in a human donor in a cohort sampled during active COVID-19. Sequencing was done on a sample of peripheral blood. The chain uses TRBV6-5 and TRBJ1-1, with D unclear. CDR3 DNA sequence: TGTGCCAGCAGTTACTCTAGGAAGCAGGAAACTGAAGCTTTCTTT. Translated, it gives CASSYSRKQETEAFF.